This TCR beta chain was recorded in a study of cytomegalovirus exposure and HLA in healthy donors. Regarding the study as a whole: Some V segments, TRBV6-2 and TRBV6-3 among them, were indistinguishable and were therefore excluded.

The PCR had 60 Vbeta and 13 Jbeta primers. The assay was immunoSEQ multiplex PCR, and TCRdb's table has in-frame clones only and misses some. This sample has 85,000 to 100,000 clones, with 79% found just once. After removal of 0 bases from V and 4 bases from J, the junction contained 2 bases not matched to a gene. Germline CDR1 is GTSNPN and CDR2 is SVGIG (reference sequence). The CDR3 sequence is 13 residues long. Nominally healthy donors were sampled, though unrecorded immune exposures were likely. Worth noting for this clone: Its antigen is currently unknown.

The chain joins TRBV30 to TRBJ2-7; 8 bases map to TRBD2. The sample was PBMCs. The TCR was taken from a male donor in good health and CMV-seropositive. The CDR3 DNA sequence: TGTGCCTGGAGTGTAAGCGGGGGTTACGAGCAGTACTTC. Residues: CAWSVSGGYEQYF.